The 9 T cell receptor beta chains reported below all come from one sample, sequenced in a study of blood T cells in healthy people across ages. Then a second PCR, running about 6 to 12 cycles, was carried out with a sample-barcoded 5' primer and a J-beta primer mix. Each CDR3 protein is one row after TCRdb ran MiXCR on the 5' RACE reads. Of about 1.6 million distinct CDR3 sequences listed, 30% to 35% are singletons. The sequenced sample was blood. Receptors originate from a woman in her 30s in good health.

This clonotype showed up many times. As DNA, the CDR3 is TGTGCCAGCAGCCCGCGGACTTCATCCAATGAGCAGTTCTTC. It specifies CASSPRTSSNEQFF. V and J are TRBV2 and TRBJ2-1; weak D call: TRBD2 (5 bases). Trimming removed 6 bases at V and 6 bases at J, with 15 bases between. The CDR3 runs 14 residues. Germline-derived CDR1 and CDR2 are SNHLY and FYNNEI. The whole variable domain, filled in from reference TRBV2 and TRBJ2-1, reads EPEVTQTPSHQVTQMGQEVILRCVPISNHLYFYWYRQILGQKVEFLVSFYNNEISEKSEIFDDQFSVERPDGSNFTLKIRSTKLEDSAMYFCASSPRTSSNEQFFGPGTRLTVL.

In its sample, this clonotype was seen a few times. The chain has TRBV4-1 and TRBJ1-6; D is ambiguous. This CDR3 is built from 15 residues. Trimming took 0 bases from V and 9 from J, leaving 12 bases between them. Germline assignment: CDR1 MGHRA and CDR2 YSYEKL. Written as DNA, the CDR3 is TGCGCCAGCAGCCAAGATAGTACTGCTGGTTCACCCCTCCACTTT. It encodes CASSQDSTAGSPLHF.

V gene TRBV9 combines with J gene TRBJ2-4; possibly TRBD1 for D (6 bases). The better agreement between TRBJ2-7 and the DNA end casts doubt on the J call. CDR3 size: 14 residues. Germline lookup yields CDR1 SGDLS and CDR2 YYNGEE. The CDR3 DNA is TGTGCCAGCGGGTCCGGGACACCGAGGGACGAGCAGTACTTC. Amino acid sequence: CASGSGTPRDEQYF.

The rearrangement uses TRBV5-5 and TRBJ1-5, with D hard to call. Trimming pared 4 bases from V and 0 bases from J, leaving 17 bases between. This CDR3 contains 17 residues. The germline CDR1 and CDR2 sequences are SGHKS and YYEKEE (reference sequence). The CDR3 DNA reads TGTGCCAGCAGCCGTGCCTGGGGTGGGGATAGCAATCAGCCCCAGCATTTT. Translating it yields CASSRAWGGDSNQPQHF.

This clonotype has at least ten counts. The chain employs TRBV9 and TRBJ2-1; no clear D gene. This CDR3 has 13 residues. From germline, CDR1 is SGDLS and CDR2 YYNGEE. V was shortened by 5 bases and J by 7 bases, with 13 bases between the two germline ends. The CDR3 bases are TGTGCCAGCAGTAATATTTACGGGAATGAGCAGTTCTTC. As protein: CASSNIYGNEQFF.

The gene calls are TRBV6-1 and TRBJ1-1, with TRBD1 as a possible D gene (5 bases). Germline values: CDR1 MNHNS, CDR2 SASEGT. CDR3 size: 13 residues. Trimming cost V 7 bases and J 1 base, with 10 bases left between them. The CDR3 reads CASKLGPNTEAFF. The CDR3 region has the DNA TGTGCCAGCAAGTTGGGGCCGAACACTGAAGCTTTCTTT.

V gene TRBV6-5 combines with J gene TRBJ2-3; 8 bases match TRBD2. This CDR3 region has 15 residues. Looked up from germline, CDR1 is MNHEY and CDR2 is SVGAGI. V lost 0 bases to trimming and J lost 11 bases; unmatched junction nucleotides: 10. The DNA of the CDR3 is TGTGCCAGCAGTTACTCTAGCGGGGCCTCCGTTGGGCAGTATTTT. Translating it yields CASSYSSGASVGQYF.

This clonotype has a count of ten or more. The chain has TRBV4-1 and TRBJ1-2, with 7 bases lining up with TRBD1. Trimming at V came to 1 base and at J to 1 base, leaving 3 bases not matched to a gene. The CDR3 is made up of 15 amino acids. Germline loops: CDR1 MGHRA, CDR2 YSYEKL. The CDR3 sequence is CASSQGRGRNYGYTF. In DNA, the CDR3 is TGCGCCAGCAGCCAAGGGAGGGGGCGTAACTATGGCTACACCTTC.

Only a few counts were recorded for this clonotype. This rearrangement joins TRBV4-1 to TRBJ2-5; the match to TRBD2 covers 10 bases. CDR1 is MGHRA, CDR2 YSYEKL, per germline. V trimming: 0 bases; J trimming: 5 bases; junction bases outside the gene matches: 9. The CDR3 covers 17 residues. CDR3 in DNA: TGCGCCAGCAGCCAAGATTTGGCTAGCGGGGGACGGGAGACCCAGTACTTC. The encoded protein is CASSQDLASGGRETQYF.